Below are 15 T cell receptor beta chains sequenced from a single sample in a study of OX40 agonist ivuxolimab in advanced cancers. The protocol was immunoSEQ multiplex PCR, while the TCRdb copy is restricted to in-frame clones and leaves out a portion. Among fewer than 55,000 clones listed, roughly four fifths were seen once. Sequencing was performed on CD4+ or CD8+ T cells sorted from blood, taken in a trial of the OX40 agonist ivuxolimab. The receptors originated from an adult with an advanced solid tumor such as melanoma, head and neck, liver or kidney cancer.

The V and J genes are TRBV6-5 and TRBJ1-6; 8 nucleotides match TRBD1. This CDR3 comprises 14 residues. Germline V gene data show CDR1 as MNHEY and CDR2 as SVGAGI. Germline trimming cut 8 bases from V and 9 bases from J; bases unmatched to any gene: 9. The CDR3 bases are TGTGCCAGCTCGAACCAGGGGGCGCTTTCACCCCTCCACTTT. Protein sequence: CASSNQGALSPLHF.

This clone was observed a handful of times. The gene calls are TRBV7-2 and TRBJ1-6; the D is unclear. CDR1 is SGHTA, CDR2 FQGNSA, per germline. V gave up 1 base and J gave up 2 bases, with 3 bases separating them. This CDR3 is 14 amino acids long. The CDR3 DNA reads as TGTGCCAGCAGCTTAGGGGCCTATAATTCACCCCTCCACTTT. It is translated as CASSLGAYNSPLHF. Together with reference TRBV7-2 and TRBJ1-6, the CDR3 gives the full variable domain: GAGVSQSPSNKVTEKGKDVELRCDPISGHTALYWYRQSLGQGLEFLIYFQGNSAPDKSGLPSDRFSAERTGGSVSTLTIQRTQQEDSAVYLCASSLGAYNSPLHFGNGTRLTVT.

This clone was seen a few times. The V gene is TRBV28, the J gene TRBJ1-1; D is ambiguous. The germline V and J ends were trimmed by 6 bases and 1 base, with 15 bases remaining between them. The CDR3 totals 15 residues. The germline V gene encodes CDR1 MDHEN and CDR2 SYDVKM. The CDR3 DNA is TGTGCCAGCAGAACTGAAGGGCAGGCGAACACTGAAGCTTTCTTT. This translates into CASRTEGQANTEAFF.

The chain links TRBV2 to TRBJ1-5; D is unclear. The V gene's germline CDR1 is SNHLY and CDR2 FYNNEI. V lost 5 bases and J lost 0, with 20 bases in between. The CDR3 runs to 18 residues. CDR3 in amino acids: CASSSDPLNLYSNQPQHF. The CDR3 DNA sequence: TGTGCCAGCAGTTCTGACCCTTTAAACCTATATAGCAATCAGCCCCAGCATTTT.

This clone has only one observation. The rearrangement joins TRBV7-3 to TRBJ1-1; maybe TRBD1 (5 bases). Trimming took 2 bases from V and 4 from J, leaving 8 bases between them. The CDR3 spans 13 residues. Germline assignment: CDR1 SGHTA and CDR2 FQGTGA. DNA for the CDR3: TGTGCCAGCAGCTTATTGGGGACCACTGAAGCTTTCTTT. This gives the protein CASSLLGTTEAFF.

The chain couples TRBV5-1 to TRBJ2-7; tentative D call: TRBD1 (6 bases). V was pared by 0 bases and J by 3 bases, with 13 bases between. Germline V gives CDR1 SGHRS, CDR2 YFSETQ. This CDR3 spans 15 amino acids. In DNA form, the CDR3 reads TGCGCCAGCAGCTTGGGGAGGACAGCCGACTACGAGCAGTACTTC. Translation: CASSLGRTADYEQYF.

The V gene is TRBV6-6, the J gene TRBJ2-7; D is ambiguous. Germline V gives CDR1 MNHNY, CDR2 SVGAGI (reference sequence). CDR3 length equals 11 residues. Trimming took 7 bases from V and 6 from J, leaving 10 bases between them. The CDR3 DNA sequence: TGTGCCAGCAAATTCTTGAGCGAGCAGTACTTC. Residues: CASKFLSEQYF.

The V call is TRBV9, the J call TRBJ2-5; 7 bases line up with TRBD1. Germline assignment: CDR1 SGDLS and CDR2 YYNGEE. There are 14 residues in the CDR3. With V trimmed by 4 bases and J by 4 bases, 7 bases remained unmatched. CDR3 sequence: CASSPRQGSETQYF. In nucleotides, the CDR3 is TGTGCCAGCAGCCCGAGACAGGGATCAGAGACCCAGTACTTC. The whole variable domain, filled in from reference TRBV9 and TRBJ2-5, reads DSGVTQTPKHLITATGQRVTLRCSPRSGDLSVYWYQQSLDQGLQFLIQYYNGEERAKGNILERFSAQQFPDLHSELNLSSLELGDSALYFCASSPRQGSETQYFGPGTRLLVL.

This chain links TRBV9 with TRBJ1-1; D uncertain. V lost 4 bases to trimming and J lost 1 base, with 11 bases between them. The germline CDR1 and CDR2 sequences are SGDLS and YYNGEE. There are 14 residues in the CDR3. The CDR3 sequence: CASSPAGQNTEAFF. CDR3 in DNA: TGTGCCAGCAGCCCCGCCGGGCAGAACACTGAAGCTTTCTTT.

The chain carries TRBV10-3 and TRBJ2-2; 12 bases fit TRBD1. J was trimmed by 7 bases and V by 3 bases; bases with no gene match: 9. The CDR3 has 17 amino acids. CDR1 is ENHRY and CDR2 is SYGVKD in the germline V gene. As DNA, the CDR3 is TGTGCCATCAGTGAACCTCCGGGACAGGGGGCCCACGGGGAGCTGTTTTTT. It codes for CAISEPPGQGAHGELFF.

The rearrangement joins TRBV19 to TRBJ2-7, with 10 positions matching TRBD1. V gave up 5 bases and J gave up 9 bases; unmatched junction bases: 10. Germline CDR1 reads LNHDA; CDR2 reads SQIVND (reference sequence). This CDR3 contains 14 residues. The CDR3 here is CASSVDGGQGSQYF. The CDR3 nucleotides read TGTGCCAGTAGTGTCGACGGGGGACAGGGGTCGCAGTACTTC. The entire variable domain, with the rest obtained from reference TRBV19 and TRBJ2-7, is as follows: DGGITQSPKYLFRKEGQNVTLSCEQNLNHDAMYWYRQDPGQGLRLIYYSQIVNDFQKGDIAEGYSVSREKKESFPLTVTSAQKNPTAFYLCASSVDGGQGSQYFGPGTRLTVT.

The chain combines TRBV7-9 with TRBJ2-1, with TRBD2 matching over 11 bases. With V trimmed by 5 bases and J by 1 base, 7 bases remained unmatched. The V gene's germline CDR1 is SEHNR and CDR2 FQNEAQ (reference sequence). The CDR3 consists of 17 residues. This CDR3 is CASSPPTSGVSYNEQFF. The DNA of the CDR3 is TGTGCCAGCAGCCCACCGACTAGCGGGGTGTCCTACAATGAGCAGTTCTTC.

The chain is built from TRBV19 and TRBJ1-2, with D maybe TRBD1 (6 bases). The length of the CDR3 is 14 residues. Germline CDR1 and CDR2: LNHDA and SQIVND (reference sequence). Trimming stripped 7 bases from V and 6 bases from J, with 18 bases between. The CDR3 reads CASTHSRGANGYTF. The CDR3 bases are TGTGCCAGTACCCATTCCCGGGGGGCGAATGGCTACACCTTC. Together with reference TRBV19 and TRBJ1-2, the CDR3 gives the full variable domain: DGGITQSPKYLFRKEGQNVTLSCEQNLNHDAMYWYRQDPGQGLRLIYYSQIVNDFQKGDIAEGYSVSREKKESFPLTVTSAQKNPTAFYLCASTHSRGANGYTFGSGTRLTVV.

CDR3 sequence: CASSPGAGGETQYF. The CDR3 bases are TGCGCCAGCAGCCCAGGTGCAGGGGGAGAGACCCAGTACTTC. This rearrangement joins TRBV4-1 to TRBJ2-5; TRBD1 aligns across 7 bases. The CDR3 runs 14 residues. The ends lost 4 bases at V and 4 bases at J; junction bases unmatched: 6. The germline CDR1 and CDR2 sequences are MGHRA and YSYEKL.

The J gene is TRBJ1-2, the V gene TRBV6-1, with 8 bases that match TRBD1. Trimming cost V 7 bases and J 2 bases; bases outside gene matches: 6. The CDR3 runs to 14 residues. Germline CDR1 is MNHNS and CDR2 is SASEGT. In DNA form, the CDR3 reads TGTGCCAGCACCCCGGACAGGGTGAACTATGGCTACACCTTC. It codes for CASTPDRVNYGYTF.